The 23 T cell receptor beta chains given below trace back to one sample, sequenced in a study of T-cell memory formation after mild COVID-19. In TCRdb, the 5' RACE reads were re-called with MiXCR into one record per CDR3 protein. The table includes about 310,000 distinct CDR3 sequences, approximately 19% detected once. The sequenced sample was PBMCs or a T cell subset sorted from them (not recorded which). The receptors derive from a man aged 18 to 30 who had mild COVID-19 (a few samples of this study predate the infection). Cell type and time point are not known.

This clonotype was observed a handful of times. V gene TRBV19 combines with J gene TRBJ2-7; TRBD2 is a possible D gene (5 bases). This CDR3 is built from 14 residues. With 3 bases removed from V and 2 bases from J, the gap between germline ends came to 11 bases. From germline, CDR1 is LNHDA and CDR2 SQIVND (reference sequence). The CDR3 protein is CASSINSGTYEQYV. Written as DNA, the CDR3 is TGTGCCAGTAGTATCAACAGCGGAACCTACGAGCAGTACGTC.

This clonotype has at least ten counts. The genes are TRBV5-6 and TRBJ1-2; the D is unclear. The V gene lost 6 bases and the J gene lost 4 bases, with 25 bases spanning the gap. CDR1 and CDR2 (germline): SGHDT, YYEEEE. This CDR3 contains 17 residues. CDR3 amino acids: CASINQKRGRGFYGYTF. CDR3 coding DNA: TGTGCCAGCATCAACCAAAAGAGAGGGCGTGGGTTCTATGGCTACACCTTC.

The chain carries TRBV5-1 and TRBJ2-7, with 8 bases identical to TRBD2. After removal of 5 bases from V and 7 bases from J, the junction contained 5 bases not matched to a gene. The CDR3 has 12 amino acids. CDR1 and CDR2 from the germline V gene are SGHRS and YFSETQ. The CDR3 loop is CASSNVAGEQYF. CDR3 nucleotide sequence: TGCGCCAGCAGTAACGTAGCGGGGGAGCAGTACTTC. Drawing the rest from reference TRBV5-1 and TRBJ2-7, the complete variable domain is KAGVTQTPRYLIKTRGQQVTLSCSPISGHRSVSWYQQTPGQGLQFLFEYFSETQRNKGNFPGRFSGRQFSNSRSEMNVSTLELGDSALYLCASSNVAGEQYFGPGTRLTVT.

This clonotype was counted a few times. This chain links TRBV12-3 or TRBV12-4 with TRBJ2-5, with 12 bases lining up with TRBD2. The trim removed 5 bases at V and 2 bases at J, leaving 12 bases unmatched. The CDR3 runs to 18 residues. CDR3 residues: CASSPHELAGGPQETQYF. Written as DNA, the CDR3 is TGTGCCAGCAGTCCCCACGAACTAGCGGGGGGCCCTCAAGAGACCCAGTACTTC.

V and J are TRBV12-3 or TRBV12-4 and TRBJ1-1; 7 bases are shared with TRBD1. V lost 0 bases to trimming and J lost 5 bases; unmatched junction nucleotides: 9. The CDR3 is 16 residues long. The CDR3 DNA sequence: TGTGCCAGCAGTTTAGCATCGACAGGGTTGAGGACTGAAGCTTTCTTT. Translation: CASSLASTGLRTEAFF.

The chain has TRBV7-9 and TRBJ2-5, with TRBD1 identical over 7 bases. The J segment lost 4 bases and the V segment lost 4 bases, leaving 6 bases of the junction unmatched. Germline CDR1 and CDR2: SEHNR and FQNEAQ (reference sequence). The CDR3 contains 14 residues. CDR3 sequence (DNA): TGTGCCAGCAGCTCCCAACAGGGGCGAGAGACCCAGTACTTC. It translates to CASSSQQGRETQYF.

The chain uses TRBV20-1 and TRBJ2-7; 12 bases match TRBD2. Germline CDR1 reads DFQATT; CDR2 reads SNEGSKA (reference sequence). This CDR3 has 14 residues. The V and J ends lost 0 bases and 5 bases, in that order; junction bases with no gene match: 2. The DNA of the CDR3 is TGCAGTGCTAGAGATTCTAGCGGGGGGGACGAGCAGTACTTC. It translates to CSARDSSGGDEQYF.

This clonotype turned up a few times. This chain uses TRBV2 with TRBJ2-1, with TRBD2 identical over 8 bases. In germline, CDR1 is SNHLY, CDR2 FYNNEI. V lost 7 bases to trimming and J lost 7 bases; unmatched junction nucleotides: 9. The CDR3 sequence is 14 residues long. Here the CDR3 DNA reads TGTGCCAGCATGGGGTGGACGGGGGGGAATGAGCAGTTCTTC. Protein: CASMGWTGGNEQFF.

This clonotype was seen only a few times. The gene calls are TRBV3-1 and TRBJ2-2; TRBD2 aligns across 9 bases. The CDR3 is 16 residues long. V lost 1 base, J lost 0 bases, and 0 bases stayed unmatched. CDR1 and CDR2 (germline): LGHDT, YNNKEL (reference sequence). The CDR3 reads CASSQVAGANTGELFF. In nucleotides, the CDR3 is TGTGCCAGCAGCCAAGTAGCGGGGGCGAACACCGGGGAGCTGTTTTTT.

This clonotype occurred a few times. This rearrangement joins TRBV27 to TRBJ2-2, with a possible D match to TRBD1 (6 bases). The V end was cut by 6 bases, the J end by 0 bases, with 11 bases between. Germline values: CDR1 MNHEY, CDR2 SMNVEV (reference sequence). The CDR3 runs to 15 residues. CDR3 sequence (DNA): TGTGCCAGCAGGCCGCGACAGGCGAACACCGGGGAGCTGTTTTTT. Its translation: CASRPRQANTGELFF.

This clonotype has a single count. The V call is TRBV5-6, the J call TRBJ2-5; D gene uncertain. Trimming took 0 bases from V and 4 from J, leaving 13 bases between them. Germline loops: CDR1 SGHDT, CDR2 YYEEEE. The CDR3 sequence is 15 residues long. As DNA, the CDR3 is TGTGCCAGCAGCTTGGTTCTGAGTGGCAGAGAGACCCAGTACTTC. Translating it yields CASSLVLSGRETQYF.

This chain uses TRBV4-3 with TRBJ2-3, with D perhaps matching TRBD1 (5 bases). This CDR3 has 16 residues. Trimming took off 4 bases at V and 4 bases at J, with 18 bases between the two ends. Germline V CDR1 and CDR2: LGHNA, YSLEER. Here the CDR3 DNA reads TGCGCCAGCAGCCCGGCGGTATCAGGGCCCCCAGATACGCAGTATTTT. As protein: CASSPAVSGPPDTQYF.

This clonotype has a handful of counts. The chain has TRBV7-9 and TRBJ1-6, with D possibly being TRBD1 (5 bases). Germline V gene sequence: CDR1 SEHNR, CDR2 FQNEAQ (reference sequence). This CDR3 is built from 16 residues. The V and J ends lost 1 base and 10 bases respectively, with 17 bases between them. The CDR3 region is CASSLGGEYEDSPLHF. As DNA, the CDR3 is TGTGCCAGCAGCTTAGGAGGGGAGTACGAGGACTCACCCCTCCACTTT.

CDR3 bases: TGTGCCAGCAGTGACCTACGGGGGCCTGGCGCCGGGGAGCTGTTTTTT. Amino acids: CASSDLRGPGAGELFF. The chain uses TRBV7-2 and TRBJ2-2; D may be TRBD1 or TRBD2 (6 bases each). Germline lookup yields CDR1 SGHTA and CDR2 FQGNSA. This CDR3 spans 16 amino acids. V lost 6 bases, J lost 6 bases, and 20 bases lay in between.

This clonotype was counted a few times. The rearrangement joins TRBV25-1 to TRBJ2-3, with D possibly matching TRBD1 (5 bases). V was trimmed by 8 bases and J by 0 bases, leaving 12 bases between them. Germline CDR1 is MGHDK and CDR2 is SYGVNS. The CDR3 totals 14 residues. CDR3 in DNA: TGTGCCAGCTCAACAGGCCAGAGCACAGATACGCAGTATTTT. Protein product: CASSTGQSTDTQYF.

This clonotype was recorded a few times. The V gene is TRBV7-8, the J gene TRBJ2-7, with D tentatively TRBD2 (7 bases). Trimming left V 5 bases short and J 4 bases short, with 18 bases between. Per germline, CDR1 SGHVS and CDR2 FQNEAQ. The CDR3 consists of 15 residues. CDR3 in DNA: TGTGCCAGCAGCCCAAGGGGGGGCCAAGCATACGAGCAGTACTTC. Its translation: CASSPRGGQAYEQYF.

Comments on this clonotype: It is likely a read error, because the conserved phenylalanine at the end of the CDR3 is missing. The V call is TRBV5-1, the J call TRBJ2-3, with 12 bases lining up with TRBD1. The germline CDR1 and CDR2 sequences are SGHRS and YFSETQ. The CDR3 has 17 amino acids. V was clipped by 6 bases and J by 4 bases; unmatched bases: 12. CDR3 residues: CASITGDRGLWADTQYS. The CDR3 DNA reads TGCGCCAGCATCACCGGGGACAGGGGGCTCTGGGCAGATACGCAGTATTCT.

The chain uses TRBV6-5 and TRBJ2-1; a weak D match, TRBD1 (5 bases). Germline loops: CDR1 MNHEY, CDR2 SVGAGI. Trimming shortened V by 6 bases and J by 5 bases, and 11 bases separated the two germline ends. The CDR3 length is 13 residues. CDR3 in amino acids: CASSGHGDNEQFF. The CDR3 coding sequence is TGTGCCAGCAGCGGACACGGAGACAATGAGCAGTTCTTC.

This clonotype turned up a few times. The rearrangement uses TRBV4-1 and TRBJ1-1; D is unclear. Trimming pared 2 bases from V and 11 bases from J, leaving 12 bases between. Germline assignment: CDR1 MGHRA and CDR2 YSYEKL. CDR3 length equals 12 residues. The CDR3 loop is CASSQTGGRAFF. The CDR3 DNA reads TGCGCCAGCAGCCAAACCGGAGGTAGGGCTTTCTTT.

This clonotype has only a few counts. The rearrangement links TRBV6-5 to TRBJ2-6; D is unresolved. The V end lost 6 bases, the J end lost 2 bases, and 11 bases lay between the germline ends. The CDR3 covers 15 residues. Germline CDR1 and CDR2: MNHEY and SVGAGI. In nucleotides, the CDR3 is TGTGCCAGCAGGATCAATGTTGCTGGGGCCAACGTCCTGACTTTC. The encoded protein is CASRINVAGANVLTF.

In this sample, this clonotype turned up a few times. V usage is TRBV4-1 and J usage is TRBJ1-4; tentative D call: TRBD1 (6 bases). The V gene's germline CDR1 is MGHRA and CDR2 YSYEKL. The V end lost 2 bases, the J end lost 0 bases, and 7 bases lay between the germline ends. This CDR3 has 15 amino acids. Here the CDR3 reads CASSQRGTTNEKLFF. As DNA, the CDR3 is TGCGCCAGCAGCCAAAGGGGGACAACTAATGAAAAACTGTTTTTT.

The chain carries TRBV7-9 and TRBJ1-2; D unresolved. The CDR3 spans 15 residues. Germline values: CDR1 SEHNR, CDR2 FQNEAQ (reference sequence). V lost 6 bases, J lost 2 bases, and 16 bases lay in between. The chain's CDR3 is CASSHGRTGNYGYTF. For the CDR3, the DNA is TGTGCCAGCAGTCACGGGAGGACGGGCAACTATGGCTACACCTTC.

The V call is TRBV7-6, the J call TRBJ1-2, with D unresolved. Germline V CDR1 and CDR2: SGHVS, FNYEAQ. Trimming removed 3 bases at V and 4 bases at J, with 12 bases between. This CDR3 comprises 14 residues. The CDR3 loop is CASSLGAQSYGYTF. In DNA form, the CDR3 reads TGTGCCAGCAGCTTGGGAGCACAGAGCTATGGCTACACCTTC.